The entry that follows covers one T cell receptor (beta chain) sequence. Germline V CDR1 and CDR2: MRHNA, SNTAGT. J gave up 6 bases and V 3 bases, and 8 bases lay outside the gene matches. This CDR3 region has 15 residues. Autoimmune disease history or systemic immunosuppression excluded patients. The study sampled blood at baseline, cycle 4 day 1, and cycle 7 day 1. This table comes from immunoSEQ multiplex PCR, and its TCRdb copy is limited to in-frame clones, with some not included. The sample consists of roughly 77,000 clones, about 85% of them appearing once. The entry originates in a study of OX40 agonist ivuxolimab in advanced cancers. On the study more broadly: As their treatment, patients were administered ivuxolimab, an agonistic anti-OX40 (CD134) antibody. Therapy given before enrollment (anti-PD-1, anti-PD-L1 or anti-CTLA-4) was allowed, and around 40% had some.

The clonotype originates from an adult with an advanced solid tumor such as melanoma, head and neck, liver or kidney cancer. Sample: CD4+ or CD8+ T cells sorted from blood, taken in a trial of the OX40 agonist ivuxolimab. The rearrangement joins TRBV6-4 to TRBJ2-1, with TRBD2 matching over 7 bases. This chain's CDR3 is CASSEKRGRSNEQFF. The CDR3 nucleotides read TGTGCCAGCAGTGAAAAGCGGGGACGTTCCAATGAGCAGTTCTTC.